The rows below give T cell receptor beta chains drawn from one sample of a study of regulatory T cells in long-lasting Graves disease. TCRdb itself ran the multiplex PCR reads through MiXCR, one entry per CDR3 protein. The sample includes fewer than 350,000 distinct CDR3 sequences, about 20% seen only once; the top ten take approximately 35%. This specimen was peripheral blood mononuclear cells (PBMCs), taken at new diagnosis, from a patient treated with antithyroid drugs. These receptors came from a female donor with Graves disease. Each CDR3 is given with its conserved first and last residue. The D gene is left open where the match is weak. Clone size is given for some rows only: seen once, a few or many times, or a class if the clone is expanded.

J	V	size	D	DNA	CDR3
TRBJ2-7	TRBV5-5	many	.	TGTGCCAGCAGCGGCTCACTAGGAGGCTACGAGCAGTACTTC	CASSGSLGGYEQYF
TRBJ1-5	TRBV2	many	.	TGTGCCAGCACCTCGACAGGCCAGCCCCAGCATTTT	CASTSTGQPQHF
TRBJ2-4	TRBV2	many	TRBD1	TGTGCCAGCATCCGTGGACAGGGGCAGGTTGCCAAAAACATTCAGTACTTC	CASIRGQGQVAKNIQYF
TRBJ2-1	TRBV24-1	few	TRBD1	TGTGCCACCAGTGATTTGGGGGAGACAGGGCGTGTTAATGAGCAGTTCTTC	CATSDLGETGRVNEQFF
TRBJ2-7	TRBV14	many	.	TGTGCCAGCAGCCAAGTGGACAGAGAGTACGAGCAGTACTTC	CASSQVDREYEQYF
TRBJ1-2	TRBV27	many	.	TGTGCCAGCAGCCCTCCGAATCGGGCCTATGGCTACACCTTC	CASSPPNRAYGYTF
TRBJ1-1	TRBV2	.	.	TGTGCCAGCAGTGTCCCTAAGGGAGGGGGGGGCACTGAAGCTTTCTTT	CASSVPKGGGGTEAFF
TRBJ2-7	TRBV7-9	many	.	TGCGCCAGCAACAACCTTATGGAGTCGCGCGAGCAGTACTTC	CASNNLMESREQYF
TRBJ2-7	TRBV27	many	TRBD2	TGTGCCAGCAGCTCACATCTAGCGGGAGGCTACGAGCAGTACTTC	CASSSHLAGGYEQYF
TRBJ2-1	TRBV5-6	few	.	TGTGCCAGCAGCTTAGGACTAATCTACAATGAGCAGTTCTTC	CASSLGLIYNEQFF
TRBJ2-7	TRBV6-1	.	TRBD2	TGTGCCAGCAGAACTAGCGGGGGGGGCTCCTACGAGCAGTACTTC	CASRTSGGGSYEQYF
TRBJ2-7	TRBV28	.	TRBD1	TGTGCCAGCGCTCCCGGGACAGGGGCTTCCTACGAGCAGTACTTC	CASAPGTGASYEQYF
TRBJ2-7	TRBV11-2	.	TRBD1	TGTGCCAGCAGCCTCATCGGACAGGGAAGCTCCTACGAGCAGTACTTC	CASSLIGQGSSYEQYF